The 10 T cell receptor beta chains given below trace back to one sample, sequenced in a study of post-analysis software for immune sequencing data. General study points: Higher frequency in patients than in controls was seen for five TRBV segments, with TRBV5-6, TRBV5-1 and TRBV20-1 among them.

No cognate antigen is known for these TCRs. Carried by the TCR beta cDNA libraries were unique molecular identifiers. MiXCR, applied by TCRdb to the PCR reads, yields one record per CDR3 protein. The sample holds 650,000 to 850,000 distinct CDR3 sequences; approximately 57% are singletons and the top ten take about 4.5%. Sequenced: blood. The receptors originated from a girl under 18 with multiple sclerosis.

Regarding this clonotype: An end of the junction does not agree with germline; a read error may underlie this. This rearrangement joins TRBV7-7 to TRBJ2-3; 8 nucleotides agree with TRBD1. The CDR3 contains 15 residues. The V gene's germline CDR1 is SSHAT and CDR2 FNYEAQ (reference sequence). In DNA, the CDR3 is TGTGCTAGCAGCTCCGGACAGGGAGAATCAGATACGCAGTATTTT. As protein: CASSSGQGESDTQYF.

V is TRBV3-1 and J is TRBJ1-1; no reliable D call. V dropped 0 bases and J dropped 1 base, with 6 bases sitting between them. The CDR3 is made up of 14 amino acids. CDR1 and CDR2 (germline): LGHDT, YNNKEL (reference sequence). The CDR3: CASSQDWGNTEAFF. CDR3 DNA sequence: TGTGCCAGCAGCCAAGATTGGGGGAACACTGAAGCTTTCTTT.

This sequence joins TRBV28 and TRBJ2-7, with TRBD1 matching 11 bases. The trim removed 6 bases at V and 5 bases at J, leaving 9 bases unmatched. Germline V gene sequence: CDR1 MDHEN, CDR2 SYDVKM. This CDR3 region has 15 residues. CDR3 sequence: CASSLGTGGVHEQYF. The DNA of the CDR3 is TGTGCCAGCAGCCTAGGGACAGGGGGGGTCCACGAGCAGTACTTC.

J is TRBJ2-7 and V is TRBV7-2; D could derive from TRBD1 or TRBD2 (5 bases each). The CDR3 is made up of 17 amino acids. The germline CDR1 and CDR2 sequences are SGHTA and FQGNSA. Deletions cut 1 base from V and 2 bases from J, with 18 bases between. CDR3: CASSLVGVGSSTYEQYF. CDR3 bases: TGTGCCAGCAGCTTAGTGGGGGTCGGGTCTTCGACCTACGAGCAGTACTTC.

The V and J genes are TRBV27 and TRBJ2-5; TRBD1 matches 7 bases. TRBJ2-7 explains the end of the DNA better; the J call may be wrong. The CDR3 has 14 residues. Germline CDR1 and CDR2: MNHEY and SMNVEV (reference sequence). The chain's CDR3 is CASSLPFPGGEQYF. The CDR3 DNA sequence: TGTGCCAGCAGTTTACCTTTCCCAGGGGGCGAGCAGTACTTC.

The chain has TRBV7-9 and TRBJ2-7; tentatively, D is TRBD1 or TRBD2 (5 bases each). With the DNA end fitting TRBJ2-5 better, the J assignment may be wrong. Germline loops: CDR1 SEHNR, CDR2 FQNEAQ (reference sequence). This CDR3 has 14 amino acids. The CDR3, as DNA: TGTGCCAGCAGCTTCGGGGCAGCCGGGGAGACCCAGTACTTC. This translates into CASSFGAAGETQYF.

This rearrangement joins TRBV6-1 to TRBJ2-4; TRBD2 matches 8 bases. There are 15 residues in the CDR3. Germline trimming cut 4 bases from V and 5 bases from J; bases unmatched to any gene: 7. CDR1 MNHNS and CDR2 SASEGT come from the germline V gene. The CDR3 nucleotides are TGTGCCAGCAGTGTTCGGAGCGGGAGAGAAAACATTCAGTACTTC. It specifies CASSVRSGRENIQYF.

This clonotype was observed at least ten times. J is TRBJ2-5 and V is TRBV20-1; 8 bases are a match to TRBD2. CDR3 length equals 13 residues. V gave up 1 base and J gave up 2 bases; unmatched junction bases: 0. Germline V CDR1 and CDR2: DFQATT, SNEGSKA (reference sequence). The CDR3 sequence: CSARAGGQETQYF. In DNA form, the CDR3 reads TGCAGTGCTAGAGCGGGGGGGCAAGAGACCCAGTACTTC.

The rearrangement links TRBV7-3 to TRBJ2-1; 7 bases match TRBD1. Germline lookup yields CDR1 SGHTA and CDR2 FQGTGA. V was pared by 3 bases and J by 2 bases, with 7 bases of the junction left unmatched. The CDR3 runs to 16 residues. The CDR3, as DNA: TGTGCCAGCAGCTTGAGTTTAGGGGGCCCCTACAATGAGCAGTTCTTC. Amino acids: CASSLSLGGPYNEQFF.

This clonotype has more than one count but fewer than ten. This chain uses TRBV6-5 with TRBJ1-2; 7 bases fit TRBD1. V lost 6 bases, J lost 4 bases, and 2 bases stayed unmatched. Per the germline V gene, CDR1 is MNHEY and CDR2 is SVGAGI. CDR3 size: 12 residues. This chain's CDR3 is CASRQGIYGYTF. CDR3 DNA sequence: TGTGCCAGCAGACAGGGGATCTATGGCTACACCTTC.